The clone carrying this TCR beta chain was recorded at least ten times. What it recognizes is unknown. TCR beta libraries were made by quantitative 5'-RACE with molecular barcodes. Each CDR3 protein is one row after TCRdb ran MiXCR on the 5' RACE reads. The table lists 45,000 or so distinct CDR3 sequences, 11% of them singletons. The sample originates from a study of CD8 T cells in ankylosing spondylitis. Study-level findings and limits: In synovial fluid and blood from reactive arthritis, some motif variants were previously reported.

The source of this sequence is a male donor with ankylosing spondylitis or in good health (not recorded which). Material: blood, either unsorted or a sorted T cell fraction (not recorded which).

CDR3 sequence reads: CASSQDPRTGELFF. As DNA, the CDR3 is TGCGCCAGCAGCCAAGATCCTAGAACCGGGGAGCTGTTTTTT. The genes are TRBV4-1 and TRBJ2-2; D is undetermined. Per germline, CDR1 MGHRA and CDR2 YSYEKL. This CDR3 comprises 14 residues. V was shortened by 0 bases and J by 5 bases, with 7 bases between the two germline ends.